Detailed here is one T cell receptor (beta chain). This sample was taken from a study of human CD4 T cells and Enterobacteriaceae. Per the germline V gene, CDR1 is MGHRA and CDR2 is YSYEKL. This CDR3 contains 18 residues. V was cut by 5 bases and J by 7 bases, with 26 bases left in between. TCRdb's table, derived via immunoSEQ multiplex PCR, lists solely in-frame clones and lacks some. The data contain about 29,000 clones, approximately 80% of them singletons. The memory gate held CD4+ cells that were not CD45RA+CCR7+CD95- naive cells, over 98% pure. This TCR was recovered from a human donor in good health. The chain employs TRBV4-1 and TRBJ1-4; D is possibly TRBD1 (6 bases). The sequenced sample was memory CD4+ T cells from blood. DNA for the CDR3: TGCGCCAGCAGCTTACGGATGTTAGGCGCCGACAGGACTGAAAAACTGTTTTTT. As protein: CASSLRMLGADRTEKLFF.